This T cell receptor (beta chain) was sequenced for a study of T cell changes during pregnancy in multiple sclerosis (dated by TCRdb to the late 2010s). Broadly, across the study: The study examined how the T cell repertoire changed over the course of pregnancy in women with multiple sclerosis.

Comment on this clone: Its antigen is currently not known. No much larger clonotype is one base removed from it; base qualities were not supplied.

Library method: the immunoSEQ multiplex PCR assay. TCRdb obtained this table from immuneACCESS and retained in-frame rearrangements with V and J assigned. These tables miss some clones; where compared with another copy, unresolved V genes account for less than half of the shortfall, and the remainder is unexplained. The sample profile shows about 38,000 clones; 90% of them were found once. The top ten hold more than 0.55% of the sample. Sequenced material: CD4+ T cells from peripheral blood mononuclear cells, taken in the second trimester of pregnancy. The source is a female donor with multiple sclerosis, enrolled in a pregnancy study.

The CDR3 region has the sequence CAWTPLAGKGEQYF. Read as DNA, the sequence is TGTGCCTGGACCCCTCTCGCGGGAAAGGGCGAGCAGTACTTC. The chain uses TRBV30 and TRBJ2-7; the D region possibly corresponds to TRBD2 (6 bases align). V sheds 4 bases and J sheds 6 bases, leaving 19 bases between their ends. The CDR3 measures 14 amino acids from cysteine to phenylalanine. Only CDR3 DNA remains: 42 bases, in frame from the first base. Taken from the germline V gene (reference sequence), the CDR1 and CDR2 loops are GTSNPN and SVGIG.